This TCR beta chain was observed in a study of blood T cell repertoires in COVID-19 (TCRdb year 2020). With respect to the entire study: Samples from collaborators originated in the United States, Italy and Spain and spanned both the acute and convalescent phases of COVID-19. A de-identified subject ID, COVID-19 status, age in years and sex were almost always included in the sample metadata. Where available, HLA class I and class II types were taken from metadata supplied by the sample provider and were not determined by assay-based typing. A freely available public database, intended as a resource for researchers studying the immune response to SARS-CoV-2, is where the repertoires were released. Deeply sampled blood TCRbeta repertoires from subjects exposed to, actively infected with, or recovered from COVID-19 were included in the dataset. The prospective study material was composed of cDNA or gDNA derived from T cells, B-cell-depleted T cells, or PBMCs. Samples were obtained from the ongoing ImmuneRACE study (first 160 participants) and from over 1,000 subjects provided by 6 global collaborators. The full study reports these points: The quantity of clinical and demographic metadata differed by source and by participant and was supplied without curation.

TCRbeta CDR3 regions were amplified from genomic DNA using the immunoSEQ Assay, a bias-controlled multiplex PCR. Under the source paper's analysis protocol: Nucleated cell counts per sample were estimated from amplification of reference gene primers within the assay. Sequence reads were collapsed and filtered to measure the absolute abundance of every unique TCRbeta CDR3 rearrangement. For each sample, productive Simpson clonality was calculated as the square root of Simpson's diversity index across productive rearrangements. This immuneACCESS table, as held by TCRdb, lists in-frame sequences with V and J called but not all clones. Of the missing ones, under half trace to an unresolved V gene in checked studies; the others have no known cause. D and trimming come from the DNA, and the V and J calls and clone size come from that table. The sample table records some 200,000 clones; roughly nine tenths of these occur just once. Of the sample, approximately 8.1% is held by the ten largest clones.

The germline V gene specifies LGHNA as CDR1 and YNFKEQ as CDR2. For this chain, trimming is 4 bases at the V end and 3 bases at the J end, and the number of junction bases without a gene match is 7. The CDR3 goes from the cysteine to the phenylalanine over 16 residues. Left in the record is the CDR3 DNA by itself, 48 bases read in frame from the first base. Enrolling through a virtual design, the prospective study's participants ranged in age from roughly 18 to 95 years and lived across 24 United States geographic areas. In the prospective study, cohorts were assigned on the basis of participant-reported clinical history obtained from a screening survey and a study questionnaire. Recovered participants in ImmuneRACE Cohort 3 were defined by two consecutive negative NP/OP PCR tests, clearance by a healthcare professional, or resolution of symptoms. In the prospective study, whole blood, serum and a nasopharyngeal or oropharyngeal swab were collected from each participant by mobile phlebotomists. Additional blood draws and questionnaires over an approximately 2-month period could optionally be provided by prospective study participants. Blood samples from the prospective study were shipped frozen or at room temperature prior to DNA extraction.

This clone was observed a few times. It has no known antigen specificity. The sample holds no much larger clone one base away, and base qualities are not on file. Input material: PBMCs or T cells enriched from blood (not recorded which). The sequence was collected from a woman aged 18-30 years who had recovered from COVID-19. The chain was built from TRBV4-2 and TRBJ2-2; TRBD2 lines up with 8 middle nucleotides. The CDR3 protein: CASSPFSGVDTGELFF. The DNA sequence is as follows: TGTGCCAGCAGCCCGTTTAGCGGGGTTGACACCGGGGAGCTGTTTTTT.